This T cell receptor beta chain is drawn from a study of neurological immune-mediated disorders. TCRdb fed the 5' RACE reads into MiXCR, producing one record per CDR3 protein. The sample includes under 45,000 distinct CDR3 sequences, roughly 3.8% of them seen just once. This clonotype has ten or more counts. The receptor's source is a man aged 25-45 years with multiple sclerosis. What was sequenced was PBMCs.

The CDR3 DNA is TGTGCCAGCAGCGCGATAGGGGCCACAGATACGCAGTATTTT. Translating it yields CASSAIGATDTQYF. The chain couples TRBV7-9 to TRBJ2-3, with D possibly being TRBD1 (5 bases). The CDR3 has 14 amino acids. Looked up from germline, CDR1 is SEHNR and CDR2 is FQNEAQ (reference sequence). The V gene lost 5 bases and the J gene lost 2 bases, with 11 bases spanning the gap.